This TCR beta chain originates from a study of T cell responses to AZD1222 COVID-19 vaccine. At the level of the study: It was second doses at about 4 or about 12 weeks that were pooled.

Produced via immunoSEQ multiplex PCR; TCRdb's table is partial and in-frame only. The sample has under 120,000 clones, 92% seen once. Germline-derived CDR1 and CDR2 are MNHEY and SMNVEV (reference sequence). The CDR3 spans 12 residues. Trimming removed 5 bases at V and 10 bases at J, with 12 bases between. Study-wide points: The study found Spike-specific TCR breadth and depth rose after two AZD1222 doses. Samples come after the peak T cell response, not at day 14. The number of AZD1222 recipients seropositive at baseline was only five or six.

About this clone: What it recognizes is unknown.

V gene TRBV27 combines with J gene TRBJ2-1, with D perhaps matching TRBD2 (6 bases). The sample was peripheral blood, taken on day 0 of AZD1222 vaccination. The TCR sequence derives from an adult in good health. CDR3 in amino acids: CASSLGGREQFF. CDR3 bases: TGTGCCAGCAGTCTCGGGGGACGGGAGCAGTTCTTC.